Shown below are 26 T cell receptor beta chains from a single sample sequenced in a study of glioma-infiltrating T cells after dendritic cell vaccination. Measured with immunoSEQ multiplex PCR; TCRdb has only the in-frame clones, and not every one. The sample has around 10,000 clones, roughly 86% seen once. Time point here: after dendritic cell vaccination, including at tumor progression/relapse. The sample in question was blood, obtained after dendritic cell vaccination. The receptors shown here come from a human donor with glioblastoma.

This chain joins TRBV6-6 and TRBJ2-7, with 8 bases identical to TRBD2. J lost 1 base, V lost 5 bases, and 7 bases had no gene match. The CDR3 contains 15 residues. The germline V gene encodes CDR1 MNHNY and CDR2 SVGAGI (reference sequence). The CDR3 bases are TGTGCCAGCAGTCCGTCCGGGACTAGGTCCTACGAGCAGTACTTC. This sequence encodes CASSPSGTRSYEQYF.

The chain carries TRBV29-1 and TRBJ1-2; TRBD1 might be the D (6 bases). With 5 bases removed from V and 3 bases from J, the gap between germline ends came to 10 bases. This CDR3 is built from 12 residues. Germline-derived CDR1 and CDR2 are SQVTM and ANQGSEA. The CDR3 DNA sequence: TGCAGCGTTATGGACAGTTACTATGGCTACACCTTC. This gives the protein CSVMDSYYGYTF. The full variable domain, in which reference TRBV29-1 and TRBJ1-2 provide the parts outside the CDR3, is SAVISQKPSRDICQRGTSLTIQCQVDSQVTMMFWYRQQPGQSLTLIATANQGSEATYESGFVIDKFPISRPNLTFSTLTVSNMSPEDSSIYLCSVMDSYYGYTFGSGTRLTVV.

The chain joins TRBV5-1 to TRBJ2-7; 15 bases line up with TRBD2. The CDR3 totals 20 residues. CDR1 and CDR2 (germline): SGHRS, YFSETQ. V was clipped by 0 bases and J by 0 bases; unmatched bases: 10. CDR3 region: CASSLDTGTSGRLSSYEQYF. The CDR3 DNA reads as TGCGCCAGCAGCTTGGACACCGGGACTAGCGGGAGGCTCAGCTCCTACGAGCAGTACTTC.

This chain links TRBV12-5 with TRBJ2-1, with D hard to call. The CDR3 is 16 amino acids. Trimming cost V 2 bases and J 0 bases, with 11 bases left between them. CDR1 and CDR2 from the germline V gene are LGHNT and FRNRAP. CDR3 loop: CASGLWAAFSYNEQFF. CDR3 DNA sequence: TGTGCTAGTGGTTTGTGGGCAGCATTCTCCTACAATGAGCAGTTCTTC. Drawing the rest from reference TRBV12-5 and TRBJ2-1, the complete variable domain is DARVTQTPRHKVTEMGQEVTMRCQPILGHNTVFWYRQTMMQGLELLAYFRNRAPLDDSGMPKDRFSAEMPDATLATLKIQPSEPRDSAVYFCASGLWAAFSYNEQFFGPGTRLTVL.

The chain has TRBV10-3 and TRBJ2-2, with 8 bases that match TRBD1. CDR1 is ENHRY and CDR2 is SYGVKD in the germline V gene. The CDR3 runs to 17 residues. The ends lost 2 bases at V and 7 bases at J; junction bases unmatched: 12. CDR3 coding DNA: TGTGCCATCAGTGAGCCACCGACAGGGGTGGAAGGCGGGGAGCTGTTTTTT. Residues: CAISEPPTGVEGGELFF.

The rearrangement links TRBV19 to TRBJ2-5; no firm D call. Germline CDR1 and CDR2: LNHDA and SQIVND (reference sequence). CDR3 length: 14 residues. Trimming removed 2 bases from V and 3 bases from J, with 10 bases in between. The CDR3 DNA follows: TGTGCCAGTAGTATATCCCGAGCTGAAGAGACCCAGTACTTC. Protein sequence: CASSISRAEETQYF.

The chain has TRBV5-1 and TRBJ2-1, with TRBD2 matching 7 bases. V lost 3 bases to trimming and J lost 4 bases; unmatched junction nucleotides: 7. CDR3 size: 15 residues. CDR1 is SGHRS, CDR2 YFSETQ, per germline. The CDR3, as DNA: TGCGCCAGCAGCTGGGAACTAGCGCATTACAATGAGCAGTTCTTC. Translating gives CASSWELAHYNEQFF.

The rearrangement links TRBV29-1 to TRBJ1-2; 8 bases agree with TRBD1. In germline, CDR1 is SQVTM, CDR2 ANQGSEA. The length of the CDR3 is 13 residues. J was trimmed by 7 bases and V by 0 bases; bases with no gene match: 4. This CDR3 is CSVEEQGVAGYTF. CDR3 DNA sequence: TGCAGCGTTGAAGAACAGGGGGTGGCTGGCTACACCTTC.

J is TRBJ1-4 and V is TRBV7-9; TRBD1 matches 9 bases. The V gene end was trimmed by 2 bases and the J gene end by 4 bases; junction bases not matched to a gene: 8. The V gene's germline CDR1 is SEHNR and CDR2 FQNEAQ (reference sequence). The CDR3 loop spans 17 amino acids. The CDR3 reads CASSLKGQGPHNEKLFF. DNA of the CDR3: TGTGCCAGCAGCTTAAAGGGACAGGGACCCCATAATGAAAAACTGTTTTTT.

This clone has only a few counts. The chain employs TRBV7-9 and TRBJ2-7, with TRBD2 identical over 9 bases. V lost 4 bases and J lost 7; bases outside the gene matches: 8. The CDR3 has 14 amino acids. CDR1 and CDR2 from the germline V gene are SEHNR and FQNEAQ (reference sequence). In DNA form, the CDR3 reads TGTGCCAGCAGCTCGACTAGCGGTCGGTGGGAGCAGTACTTC. This gives the protein CASSSTSGRWEQYF.

CDR3 loop: CASRPGPGVDTQYF. The CDR3 region has the DNA TGTGCCAGCAGGCCGGGCCCAGGGGTAGATACGCAGTATTTT. The chain couples TRBV2 to TRBJ2-3; D perhaps matches TRBD1 (6 bases). The CDR3 has 14 amino acids. Germline V gives CDR1 SNHLY, CDR2 FYNNEI. V lost 6 bases and J lost 5, with 15 bases in between.

Written as DNA, the CDR3 is TGTGCCAGCAGCCCACCGGGATGGGACTATGGCTACACCTTC. Protein: CASSPPGWDYGYTF. The chain recombines TRBV14 with TRBJ1-2; D unresolved. Trimming took 4 bases from V and 3 from J, leaving 12 bases between them. Per germline, CDR1 SGHDN and CDR2 FVKESK. The CDR3 contains 14 residues.

This chain connects TRBV7-3 to TRBJ2-1, with 10 bases matching TRBD1. Germline CDR1 reads SGHTA; CDR2 reads FQGTGA. The CDR3 sequence is 14 residues long. J was trimmed by 7 bases and V by 6 bases; bases with no gene match: 6. Here the CDR3 DNA reads TGTGCCAGCAGACCGGGACAGGGGAGGAATGAGCAGTTCTTC. Translation: CASRPGQGRNEQFF. Full variable domain (missing parts from reference TRBV7-3 and TRBJ2-1): GAGVSQTPSNKVTEKGKYVELRCDPISGHTALYWYRQSLGQGPEFLIYFQGTGAADDSGLPNDRFFAVRPEGSVSTLKIQRTERGDSAVYLCASRPGQGRNEQFFGPGTRLTVL.

The V gene is TRBV6-1, the J gene TRBJ1-1; the D gene is possibly TRBD1 (6 bases). The V end was cut by 5 bases, the J end by 3 bases, with 16 bases between. The germline V gene encodes CDR1 MNHNS and CDR2 SASEGT. This CDR3 is 15 amino acids long. CDR3 amino acids: CASSWTTGWDTEAFF. Here the CDR3 DNA reads TGTGCCAGCAGTTGGACCACAGGGTGGGACACTGAAGCTTTCTTT.

The rearrangement joins TRBV6-5 to TRBJ2-7; possibly TRBD2 for D (6 bases). Between the trimmed V and J ends, which lost 4 bases and 1 base, there was a span of 11 bases. The length of the CDR3 is 14 residues. The V gene's germline CDR1 is MNHEY and CDR2 SVGAGI. CDR3 region: CASSLTSRSYEQYF. In DNA form, the CDR3 reads TGTGCCAGCAGTTTAACTAGCAGATCCTACGAGCAGTACTTC.

The chain has TRBV5-4 and TRBJ1-4; D possibly corresponds to TRBD1 (6 bases). This CDR3 is 15 amino acids long. Germline assignment: CDR1 SGHNT and CDR2 YYREEE (reference sequence). Deletions cut 4 bases from V and 8 bases from J, with 18 bases between. CDR3 residues: CASSGPRGQGEKLFF. Written as DNA, the CDR3 is TGTGCCAGCAGCGGACCCAGGGGCCAGGGGGAAAAACTGTTTTTT.

This rearrangement joins TRBV29-1 to TRBJ2-3, with TRBD2 identical over 8 bases. The CDR3 sequence is 14 residues long. Germline CDR1 reads SQVTM; CDR2 reads ANQGSEA. V shed 4 bases and J 5 bases; nucleotides not matched to a gene: 8. The CDR3 loop is CSVVGAGGRDTQYF. CDR3 nucleotides: TGCAGCGTTGTAGGGGCGGGAGGTCGAGATACGCAGTATTTT.

This chain links TRBV29-1 with TRBJ1-2, with 9 bases that match TRBD1. CDR1 SQVTM and CDR2 ANQGSEA come from the germline V gene. V was pared by 4 bases and J by 2 bases, with 5 bases of the junction left unmatched. The length of the CDR3 is 14 residues. Here the CDR3 DNA reads TGCAGCGTTGGGGACAGGGACGGAAACTATGGCTACACCTTC. Its translation: CSVGDRDGNYGYTF. The whole variable domain, filled in from reference TRBV29-1 and TRBJ1-2, reads SAVISQKPSRDICQRGTSLTIQCQVDSQVTMMFWYRQQPGQSLTLIATANQGSEATYESGFVIDKFPISRPNLTFSTLTVSNMSPEDSSIYLCSVGDRDGNYGYTFGSGTRLTVV.

This rearrangement joins TRBV7-8 to TRBJ1-6, with D possibly matching TRBD1 (5 bases). CDR3 length: 14 residues. V lost 2 bases and J lost 13, with 15 bases in between. Germline lookup yields CDR1 SGHVS and CDR2 FQNEAQ. The CDR3 region is CASSLPGIRMPLHF. The CDR3 nucleotides are TGTGCCAGCAGCTTACCAGGGATTAGGATGCCCCTCCACTTT.

The chain links TRBV9 to TRBJ2-7; tentative D call: TRBD2 (5 bases). Between the trimmed V and J ends, which lost 3 bases and 0 bases, there was a span of 13 bases. Germline V CDR1 and CDR2: SGDLS, YYNGEE. There are 15 residues in the CDR3. CDR3 nucleotide sequence: TGTGCCAGCAGCGCACCCGGGAAATTCTCCTACGAGCAGTACTTC. Protein: CASSAPGKFSYEQYF. The full variable domain, rest sourced from reference TRBV9 and TRBJ2-7, is DSGVTQTPKHLITATGQRVTLRCSPRSGDLSVYWYQQSLDQGLQFLIQYYNGEERAKGNILERFSAQQFPDLHSELNLSSLELGDSALYFCASSAPGKFSYEQYFGPGTRLTVT.

The V gene is TRBV7-9, the J gene TRBJ1-2; D ambiguous. The germline gives CDR1 SEHNR, CDR2 FQNEAQ (reference sequence). The CDR3 extends over 13 amino acids. V was cut by 1 base and J by 7 bases, with 10 bases left in between. CDR3 amino acids: CASSLDGGSGYTF. The CDR3 DNA reads as TGTGCCAGCAGCTTAGATGGTGGCAGTGGCTACACCTTC.

The chain links TRBV4-3 to TRBJ1-5; D perhaps matches TRBD1 (6 bases). V lost 0 bases and J 0 bases, leaving 12 bases between the germline ends. The CDR3 contains 17 residues. The germline V gene encodes CDR1 LGHNA and CDR2 YSLEER. This CDR3 is CASSQEAGAYSNQPQHF. CDR3 bases: TGCGCCAGCAGCCAAGAGGCGGGGGCTTATAGCAATCAGCCCCAGCATTTT.

In DNA form, the CDR3 reads TGCGCCAGCAGCTTGTTGACAGGGGCACGGGCCGCTTTCTTT. The encoded protein is CASSLLTGARAAFF. The chain carries TRBV5-1 and TRBJ1-1; 8 nucleotides line up with TRBD1. CDR1 and CDR2 from the germline V gene are SGHRS and YFSETQ. The trim removed 1 base at V and 11 bases at J, leaving 10 bases unmatched. CDR3 length: 14 amino acids.

The V call is TRBV9, the J call TRBJ1-1, with D uncertain. This CDR3 is 13 amino acids long. Between the trimmed V and J ends, which lost 0 bases and 6 bases, there was a span of 9 bases. The V gene's germline CDR1 is SGDLS and CDR2 YYNGEE. CDR3 sequence (DNA): TGTGCCAGCAGCGTAGAACCCCGGTCTGAAGCTTTCTTT. It encodes CASSVEPRSEAFF.

The V call is TRBV4-1, the J call TRBJ2-2; 9 bases are a match to TRBD2. V was pared by 4 bases and J by 5 bases, with 11 bases of the junction left unmatched. This CDR3 has 17 amino acids. Germline V gene lookup returns CDR1 MGHRA and CDR2 YSYEKL. The CDR3 region has the DNA TGCGCCAGCAGCCCTTTTCTTTCCGGACTAGCGACCGGGGAGCTGTTTTTT. Protein product: CASSPFLSGLATGELFF.

V gene TRBV5-4 combines with J gene TRBJ1-1; D remains unclear. The V end lost 0 bases, the J end lost 3 bases, and 9 bases lay between the germline ends. The CDR3 has 14 amino acids. The germline V gene encodes CDR1 SGHNT and CDR2 YYREEE (reference sequence). The CDR3 loop is CASSLAGLYTEAFF. The DNA of the CDR3 is TGTGCCAGCAGCTTGGCCGGACTATACACTGAAGCTTTCTTT.